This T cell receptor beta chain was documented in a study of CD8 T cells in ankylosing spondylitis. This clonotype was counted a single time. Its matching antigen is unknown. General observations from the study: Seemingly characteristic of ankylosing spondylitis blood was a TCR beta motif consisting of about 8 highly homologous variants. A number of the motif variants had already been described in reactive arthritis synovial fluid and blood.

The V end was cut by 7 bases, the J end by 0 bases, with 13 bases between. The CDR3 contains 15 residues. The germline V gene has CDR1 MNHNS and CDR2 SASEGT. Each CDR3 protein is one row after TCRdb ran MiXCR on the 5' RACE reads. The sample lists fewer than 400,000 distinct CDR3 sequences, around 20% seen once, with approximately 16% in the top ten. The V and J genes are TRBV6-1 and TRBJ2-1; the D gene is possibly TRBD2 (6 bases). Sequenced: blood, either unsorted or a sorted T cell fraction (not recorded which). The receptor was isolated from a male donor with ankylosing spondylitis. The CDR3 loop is CASTRTEGSYNEQFF. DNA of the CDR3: TGTGCCAGCACCCGAACGGAGGGCTCCTACAATGAGCAGTTCTTC.